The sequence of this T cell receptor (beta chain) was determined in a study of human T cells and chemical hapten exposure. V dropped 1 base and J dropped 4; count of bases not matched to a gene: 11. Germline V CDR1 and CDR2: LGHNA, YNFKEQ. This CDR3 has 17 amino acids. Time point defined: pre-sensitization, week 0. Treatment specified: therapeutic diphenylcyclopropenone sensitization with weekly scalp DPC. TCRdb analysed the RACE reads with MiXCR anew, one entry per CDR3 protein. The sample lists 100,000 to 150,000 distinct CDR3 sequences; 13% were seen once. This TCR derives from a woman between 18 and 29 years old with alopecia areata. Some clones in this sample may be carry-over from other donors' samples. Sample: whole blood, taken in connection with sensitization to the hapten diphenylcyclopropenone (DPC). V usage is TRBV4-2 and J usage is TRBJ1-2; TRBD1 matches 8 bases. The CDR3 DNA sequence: TGTGCCAGCAGCCAAGTGCATCGACAGGGGAGGATCTATGGCTACACCTTC. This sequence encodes CASSQVHRQGRIYGYTF.